What follows is one T cell receptor (beta chain) and its context. The entry originates in a study of neurological immune-mediated disorders. Stated time point: longitudinal time-point 2. V gave up 5 bases and J gave up 2 bases, with 14 bases separating them. The CDR3 totals 15 residues. The germline CDR1 and CDR2 sequences are SGHVS and FNYEAQ. TCRdb recomputed calls from the 5' RACE reads with MiXCR, one row per CDR3 protein. Among 81,000 or so distinct CDR3 sequences listed, less than 15% were seen once. The sample consisted of PBMCs. The chain recombines TRBV7-6 with TRBJ2-3, with D possibly TRBD1 on 5 matching bases. This receptor was identified in a female donor with HTLV-1-associated myelopathy (HAM/TSP). CDR3 in DNA: TGTGCCAGCAGCCCCCGCCCAGGGCTCACAGATACGCAGTATTTT. Residues: CASSPRPGLTDTQYF.